A selection of T cell receptor beta chains follows, all from one sample in a study of relationships among human T cell subsets. TCRdb fed the multiplex PCR reads into MiXCR, producing one record per CDR3 protein. The sample shows roughly 13,000 distinct CDR3 sequences, roughly 65% of them seen only once. The sample was CD4+ Th1 cells sorted from blood. All receptors come from a man aged 40-55 years in good health. CDR3s include the opening cysteine and the closing phenylalanine or tryptophan. Rows give clone size only sometimes, using once, few, many, or a class for an expanded clone.

j_call | clone_size | v_call | cdr3_aa
TRBJ2-4 | . | TRBV7-3 | CASSRTRGDIQYF
TRBJ2-1 | few | TRBV5-1 | CASSLTSGGPQNEQFF
TRBJ1-2 | . | TRBV11-2 | CASSLKRFNGYTF
TRBJ2-3 | once | TRBV11-2 | CASSLEGLRPDTQYF
TRBJ2-5 | . | TRBV7-3 | CASSLGDSHQETQYF
TRBJ2-3 | . | TRBV5-1 | CATTYGGRSTDTQYF
TRBJ2-1 | . | TRBV5-1 | CASSLNLVYNEQFF
TRBJ2-3 | . | TRBV6-5 | CASSPQEVADTQYF
TRBJ2-5 | few | TRBV29-1 | CSYRKYQETQYF
TRBJ1-1 | . | TRBV28 | CASSVVKGQGLQAFF
TRBJ2-5 | once | TRBV7-8 | CASSLGRTQETQYF
TRBJ2-7 | medium-sized | TRBV11-2 | CASSSQGLAGDEQYF
TRBJ1-6 | few | TRBV20-1 | CSARQGTIYSPLHF
TRBJ2-7 | few | TRBV7-4 | CASQKTVYEQYF
TRBJ2-2 | . | TRBV5-4 | CASSLGAGQTRAGELFF
TRBJ1-4 | . | TRBV10-3 | CAISRGTNEKLFF
TRBJ1-1 | . | TRBV29-1 | CSVEGDRVETEAFF
TRBJ2-3 | . | TRBV11-2 | CASSLVGWDTDTQYF
TRBJ2-5 | . | TRBV5-1 | CASSFKDETQYF
TRBJ2-6 | . | TRBV7-9 | CASSLDDLQANVLTF
TRBJ2-7 | few | TRBV3-1 | CASSPTGRGPYEQYF
TRBJ1-1 | . | TRBV11-2 | CASSLWGANTEAFF
TRBJ2-7 | few | TRBV11-1 | CASSHTGLAYEQYF
TRBJ2-1 | . | TRBV20-1 | CSARISQGSGEQFF
TRBJ2-3 | . | TRBV11-2 | CASSLWLATDTQYF
TRBJ2-1 | . | TRBV30 | CASTSGSRSYNEQFF
TRBJ2-7 | few | TRBV6-1 | CASRGQGAYEQYF
TRBJ1-1 | few | TRBV11-2 | CASSSALRDEWTTNTEAFF
TRBJ2-4 | . | TRBV11-2 | CASRKAGKNIQYF
TRBJ2-3 | few | TRBV10-2 | CASRVAGGPDTQYF
TRBJ2-7 | . | TRBV20-1 | CSARELAGSYEQYF
TRBJ2-1 | . | TRBV5-1 | CASRIAGDSYNEQFF
TRBJ2-7 | once | TRBV20-1 | CSARDTVGEQYF
TRBJ2-1 | . | TRBV7-8 | CASSTRLAGVYNEQFF
TRBJ1-6 | few | TRBV11-1 | CASTKAYNSPLHF
TRBJ2-3 | . | TRBV2 | CASCLTSGDTQYF
TRBJ2-7 | . | TRBV11-2 | CASSSNRGQGEQYF
TRBJ2-1 | . | TRBV4-1 | CASSQTLAGGYNEQFF
TRBJ2-7 | . | TRBV28 | CASLDEASSYEQYF
TRBJ2-7 | few | TRBV28 | CASTSGRGRDYEQYF
TRBJ2-6 | . | TRBV20-1 | CSARGAGANVLTF
TRBJ2-3 | . | TRBV11-2 | CASSFLPSSTDTQYF
TRBJ1-1 | . | TRBV7-9 | CASTLTGTAPTEAFF
TRBJ2-3 | . | TRBV11-2 | CASSWGGDTQYF
TRBJ2-1 | few | TRBV11-2 | CASSVLAGNSYNEQFF
TRBJ2-7 | once | TRBV27 | CASSSGSGTREQYF
TRBJ2-6 | . | TRBV30 | CALPSEAGANVLTF
TRBJ2-7 | . | TRBV5-5 | CASSLAIVGRGSSYEQYF
TRBJ1-5 | . | TRBV7-8 | CAWSGGLINQPQHF
TRBJ2-7 | few | TRBV11-2 | CASSLDVRRPGEQYF
TRBJ2-3 | . | TRBV19 | CASRNPGHTDTQYF
TRBJ1-2 | . | TRBV6-5 | CASSYLGRPNYGYTF
TRBJ2-3 | medium-sized | TRBV11-1 | CASGQTTDTQYF
TRBJ1-2 | . | TRBV20-1 | CSAREGVLYTF
TRBJ1-1 | . | TRBV10-3 | CAISASRGGTEAFF
TRBJ2-5 | . | TRBV20-1 | CSAGQGARGETQYF